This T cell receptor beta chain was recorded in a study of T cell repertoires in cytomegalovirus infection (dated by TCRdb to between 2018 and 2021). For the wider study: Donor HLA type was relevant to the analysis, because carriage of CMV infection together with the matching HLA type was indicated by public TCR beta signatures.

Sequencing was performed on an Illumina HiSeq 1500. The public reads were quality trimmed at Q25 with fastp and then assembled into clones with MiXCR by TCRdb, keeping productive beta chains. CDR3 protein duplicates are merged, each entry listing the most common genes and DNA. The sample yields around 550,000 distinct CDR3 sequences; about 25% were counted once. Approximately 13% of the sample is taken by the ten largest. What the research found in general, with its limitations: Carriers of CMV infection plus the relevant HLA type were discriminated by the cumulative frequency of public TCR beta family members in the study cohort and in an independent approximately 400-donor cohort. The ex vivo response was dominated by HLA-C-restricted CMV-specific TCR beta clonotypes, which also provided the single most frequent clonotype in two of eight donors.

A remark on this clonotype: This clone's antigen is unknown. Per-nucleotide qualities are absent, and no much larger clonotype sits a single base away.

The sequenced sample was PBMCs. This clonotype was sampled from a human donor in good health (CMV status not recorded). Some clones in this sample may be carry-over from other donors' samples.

DNA sequence: TGTGCCAGCAGCCTGGGGGGGGGGGCTGTAAACTATGGCTACACCTTC. Translated, it gives CASSLGGGAVNYGYTF. Rearrangement joined TRBV7-2 to TRBJ1-2; tentative D gene TRBD1, with 6 bases matching. V is reduced by 5 bases and J by 2 bases, leaving a spacing of 18 bases between them. Including cysteine and phenylalanine, the CDR3 has 16 amino acids. Here the CDR3 DNA is all that survives: 48 bases in frame from base 1. The germline V gene gives CDR1 as SGHTA and CDR2 as FQGNSA.